Listed here is a single TCR beta chain. Its antigen remains undetermined. No clone much larger than this one lies a single base away; base qualities are absent. This sample was included in a study of shared clonotypes between healthy human individuals (dated by TCRdb to 2020 to 2021). A note on the overall study: The cohort comprised two women and a few men aged 18 to 49 years. For each donor, CD4 naive and CD4 memory were each run on three plates, CD8 naive on two plates, and CD8 memory on one plate. Between about 0.9 and 10 billion PBMCs per donor were obtained by leukapheresis. Different laboratories and diverse techniques were used to prepare libraries and sequence TCR repertoires, to increase sequencing depth and limit assay-specific biases. To estimate repertoire size and how much clonotype sharing occurs between individuals, the study deeply sequenced the blood TCR repertoires of several healthy adults. Findings and caveats that apply to the study as a whole: Because the study included a small number of donors, the genetic and exposure-history diversity represented was limited. Naive subsets generally had larger estimated clonotype richness than memory subsets did. Incomplete sequencing was indicated by rarefaction of sorted-subset datasets, despite the large sequencing depth. Pairwise subsampling indicated that sequencing depth was expected to affect the degree of clonotype sharing among donors. Across a few donors, about 5.2% of naive CD4, roughly 3.5% of naive CD8, roughly 2.3% of memory CD4, and roughly 0.41% of memory CD8 clonotypes were shared. Sampling was restricted to blood, and TCR repertoires in tissue are likely to differ from TCR repertoires in blood. Clonotypes shared by all four sorted-subset donors showed higher generation probabilities than non-shared clonotypes.

TCR CDR3 regions were amplified from genomic DNA by multiplex PCR using the deep immunoSEQ assay. Genomic DNA extracted from each cell subset was distributed evenly over all wells of several immunoSEQ 96-well plates, and each plate served as one replicate. Each replicate PCR for sorted subsets received approximately 200 ng genomic DNA, equal to 28,000 or so T cell genomes. The purified libraries were quantified using a Qubit 3.0 fluorometer, sized with a Bioanalyzer 2100, and then quantified again using the KAPA Library Quantification kit. Every immunoSEQ 96-well plate was sequenced on a dedicated single-read 150-cycle Illumina NextSeq 550 flow cell. In the authors' own workflow: Because the immunoSEQ output held only junctional sequences and lacked quality scores, the filtering could not match the filtering applied to full-length reads. Sequences were annotated with PyIR, a Python wrapper for IgBLAST v1.9, and V/J genes and CDR3 were assigned using IMGT germline references. Reads with weak V/J assignments (E-value above 1e-6), missing CDR3, stop codons, out-of-frame junctions, or ambiguous translated residues were removed. V3J clonotypes were defined as sequences sharing the same inferred V gene, J gene, and CDR3 amino acid sequence. To compute the percentage overlap between repertoires, the number of shared unique clonotypes was divided by the size of the smaller repertoire. Repertoire richness was assessed with RTK rarefaction, the Chao1 estimator, and Recon v2.1 estimates of unobserved clonotypes. Generation probabilities were computed with OLGA for all TCRbeta clonotypes obtained by the gDNA method from a few donors. TCRdb stores this immuneACCESS table with in-frame sequences only. Part of the clones is absent; in the studies checked, under half of the shortfall reflects unresolved V genes, and no reason is known for the rest. The D gene and trimming were derived from the DNA, and the V and J assignments and clone size from that table. For this sample there are about 2.1 million clones; more than 85% appear just once. The ten largest clones capture under 2% of the sample.

CD8 naive samples were obtained by positive selection for CCR7 among CD45RO-negative cells, yielding a CD45RA+CCR7+ population from which TemRA cells were excluded. The donors were healthy, HIV-negative adults with no recently reported acute infections or vaccinations. Every donor was a Caucasian adult residing in Nashville, Tennessee, USA. Blood was collected by leukapheresis, and PBMCs were isolated by Ficoll-Histopaque density gradient centrifugation and then cryopreserved in liquid nitrogen vapor phase. Analytical flow cytometry was used to check the purity and quantity of every magnetically sorted T cell population. Each sorted fraction had its genomic DNA isolated and then quantified by UV absorbance on a Nanodrop 2000c. The CDR3, cysteine through phenylalanine, is 15 amino acids long. The retained sequence is limited to the CDR3, 45 bases, with the frame set at the first base. The germline V gene sets CDR1 to SGHVS and CDR2 to FQNEAQ. A distance of 12 bases separates the germline ends of V and J, which lose 5 bases and 1 base respectively.

The rearranged segments are TRBV7-8 and TRBJ2-1; no D segment can be confidently identified. The TCR sequence derives from a man younger than 35 in good health. Some clones in this sample may be carry-over from other donors' samples. The sequenced sample consisted of naive CD8+ T cells from PBMCs. The cell subset or site label for this specimen denotes: CD45RA+CCR7+. The sequence in DNA is TGTGCCAGCAGCCCTATTGCGGTATCCTACAATGAGCAGTTCTTC. This translates into CASSPIAVSYNEQFF.